This TCR beta chain came from a study of siplizumab effects on memory and regulatory T cells. The germline V gene has CDR1 SGHAT and CDR2 FQNNGV. CDR3 length equals 12 residues. V lost 2 bases, J lost 2 bases, and 4 bases lay in between. Judged by abundance, this clone is medium-sized. The antigen is undetermined. Researchers maintained the mixed lymphocyte reaction cells in coculture at 37°C for six to seven days. Responder PBMCs were labelled with CFSE and stimulator PBMCs with Violet Dye, mixed 1:1. Findings of the study overall: Siplizumab produced a significant reduction in alloreactive sequences that were traceable to unstimulated CD4+ memory cells.

This table comes from immunoSEQ multiplex PCR, and its TCRdb copy is limited to in-frame clones, with some not included. This sample carries 9,500 to 11,000 clones, approximately 40% of them seen once, and the ten largest clones take about 10%. The sequence was obtained from a human donor in good health; the cells came from an allogeneic mixed lymphocyte reaction. Sequenced material: CFSE-low (dividing) CD8+ T cells sorted from an allogeneic mixed lymphocyte reaction. The genes are TRBV11-2 and TRBJ2-7; D not certain. The CDR3 DNA reads as TGTGCCAGCAGCTTATCGGCCTACGAGCAGTACTTC. This encodes CASSLSAYEQYF.